Sequencing of this TCR beta chain was carried out in a study of Ad26.COV2.S vaccination and SARS-CoV-2 variants. Study background: The donor was enrolled in the Ad26.COV2.S arm of the COV1001 trial. Intramuscular Ad26.COV2.S at 5x10^10 or 1x10^11 viral particles.

The table came from immunoSEQ multiplex PCR; TCRdb's copy has only in-frame clones and leaves some out. The sample records 200,000 to 300,000 clones, around 90% being singletons. Turning to this clone: Its antigen is currently unknown.

Treatment given: 19 received Ad26.COV2.S at low or high dose, single or two shots; 5 received placebo; per-sample allocation not given. Sampling took place 63 days after the first vaccine or placebo injection. Notes on the study in general: Substantial response breadth was reportedly seen for spike-specific CD8+ and CD4+ T cells after vaccination. Vaccine recipients surpassed placebo recipients in spike-specific TCR breadth.

This CDR3 region has 13 residues. The germline CDR1 and CDR2 sequences are SGHDT and YYEEEE. The V end was cut by 4 bases, the J end by 2 bases, with 9 bases between. This TCR came from a person between 18 and 65 years old who received the Ad26.COV2.S COVID-19 vaccine or a placebo. This material consisted of peripheral blood, taken in a trial of Ad26.COV2.S vaccine versus placebo. V gene TRBV5-6 combines with J gene TRBJ1-2; D unclear. The CDR3 loop reads CASSVRPNYGYTF. In nucleotides, the CDR3 is TGTGCCAGCAGCGTCAGGCCAAACTATGGCTACACCTTC.